This TCR beta chain was captured by sequencing in a study of T-cell reconstitution after alpha-beta-depleted transplantation in children. As it was prepared, the TCRbeta library received unique molecular identifiers. TCRdb redid the calling of the PCR reads with MiXCR, one entry per CDR3 protein. The sample contains approximately 240,000 distinct CDR3 sequences, around 9.5% of which appear only once. This TCR was sampled from a human donor who donated a stem cell graft to a child with acute lymphoblastic leukemia. Specimen: PBMCs from the stem cell graft donor, collected from the stem cell graft.

The CDR3 loop is CASSQDGTSGGRDTQYF. The DNA for the CDR3 is TGTGCCAGCAGCCAAGACGGGACTAGCGGGGGGCGCGATACGCAGTATTTT. J is TRBJ2-3 and V is TRBV4-2; 15 bases map to TRBD2. The J segment lost 6 bases and the V segment lost 0 bases, leaving 4 bases of the junction unmatched. Germline CDR1 LGHNA, CDR2 YNFKEQ. The CDR3 extends over 17 amino acids.